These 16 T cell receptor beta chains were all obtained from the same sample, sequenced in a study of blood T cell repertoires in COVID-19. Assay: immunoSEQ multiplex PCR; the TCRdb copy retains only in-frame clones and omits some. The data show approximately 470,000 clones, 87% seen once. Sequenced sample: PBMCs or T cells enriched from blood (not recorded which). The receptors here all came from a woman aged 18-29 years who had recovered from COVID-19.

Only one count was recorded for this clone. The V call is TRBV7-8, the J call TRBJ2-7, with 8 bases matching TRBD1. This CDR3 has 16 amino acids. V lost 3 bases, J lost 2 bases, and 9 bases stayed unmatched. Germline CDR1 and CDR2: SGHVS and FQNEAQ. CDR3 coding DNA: TGTGCCAGCAGCTTTCTTGGACAGGGCCCAGCCTACGAGCAGTACTTC. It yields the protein CASSFLGQGPAYEQYF.

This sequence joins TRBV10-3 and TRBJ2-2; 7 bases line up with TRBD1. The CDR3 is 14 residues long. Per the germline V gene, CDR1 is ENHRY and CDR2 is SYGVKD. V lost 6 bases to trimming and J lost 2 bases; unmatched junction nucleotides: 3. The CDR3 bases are TGTGCCATCAGGGACAGGCCTAACACCGGGGAGCTGTTTTTT. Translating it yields CAIRDRPNTGELFF.

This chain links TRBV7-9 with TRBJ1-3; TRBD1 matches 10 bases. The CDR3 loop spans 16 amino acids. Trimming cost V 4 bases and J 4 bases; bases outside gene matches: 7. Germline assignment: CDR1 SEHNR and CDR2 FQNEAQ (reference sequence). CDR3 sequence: CASSSAGTGEGNTIYF. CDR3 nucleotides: TGTGCCAGCAGCTCGGCCGGGACAGGGGAAGGAAACACCATATATTTT.

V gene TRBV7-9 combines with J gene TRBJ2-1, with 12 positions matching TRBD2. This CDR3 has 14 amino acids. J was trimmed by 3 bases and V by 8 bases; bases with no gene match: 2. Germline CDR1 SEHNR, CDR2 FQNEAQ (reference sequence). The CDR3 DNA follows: TGTGCCAGCGGACTAGCGGGGTTCTACAATGAGCAGTTCTTC. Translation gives CASGLAGFYNEQFF. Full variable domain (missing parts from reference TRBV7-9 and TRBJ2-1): DTGVSQNPRHKITKRGQNVTFRCDPISEHNRLYWYRQTLGQGPEFLTYFQNEAQLEKSRLLSDRFSAERPKGSFSTLEIQRTEQGDSAMYLCASGLAGFYNEQFFGPGTRLTVL.

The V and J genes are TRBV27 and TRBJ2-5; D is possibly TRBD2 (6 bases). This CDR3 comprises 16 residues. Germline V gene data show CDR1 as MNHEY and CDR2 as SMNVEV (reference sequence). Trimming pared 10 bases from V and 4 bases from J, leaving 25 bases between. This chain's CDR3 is CATGTGTSQIPETQYF. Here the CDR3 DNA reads TGTGCCACCGGGACCGGGACTTCTCAAATCCCAGAGACCCAGTACTTC.

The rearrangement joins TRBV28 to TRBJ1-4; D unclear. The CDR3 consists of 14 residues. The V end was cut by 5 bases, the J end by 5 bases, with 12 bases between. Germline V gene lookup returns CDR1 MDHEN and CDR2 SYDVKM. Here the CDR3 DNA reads TGTGCCAGCAGTCTGATGGGCCGGAATGAAAAACTGTTTTTT. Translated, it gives CASSLMGRNEKLFF.

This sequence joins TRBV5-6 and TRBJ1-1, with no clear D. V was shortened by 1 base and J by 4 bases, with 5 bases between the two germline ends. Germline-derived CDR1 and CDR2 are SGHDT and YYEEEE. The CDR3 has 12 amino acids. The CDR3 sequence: CASSLSSTEAFF. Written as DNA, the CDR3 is TGTGCCAGCAGCTTGTCCAGCACTGAAGCTTTCTTT.

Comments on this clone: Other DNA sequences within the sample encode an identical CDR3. The CDR3 reads CASSRTGTEAFF. Here the CDR3 DNA reads TGTGCCAGCAGTCGGACAGGGACTGAAGCTTTCTTT. The J gene is TRBJ1-1, the V gene TRBV6-5; 8 nucleotides agree with TRBD1. Looked up from germline, CDR1 is MNHEY and CDR2 is SVGAGI. V was clipped by 5 bases and J by 5 bases; unmatched bases: 1. The CDR3 length is 12 residues.

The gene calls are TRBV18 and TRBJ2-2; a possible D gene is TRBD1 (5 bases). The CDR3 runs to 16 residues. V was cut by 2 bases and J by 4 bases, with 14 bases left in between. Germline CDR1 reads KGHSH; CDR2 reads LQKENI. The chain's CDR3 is CASSPMRDRGTGELFF. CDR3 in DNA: TGTGCCAGCTCACCAATGCGAGACAGAGGCACCGGGGAGCTGTTTTTT.

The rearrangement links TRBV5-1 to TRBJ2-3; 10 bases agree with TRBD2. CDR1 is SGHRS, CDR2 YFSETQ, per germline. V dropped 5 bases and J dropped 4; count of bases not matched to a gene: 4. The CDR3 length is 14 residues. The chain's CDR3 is CASSRTSGSDTQYF. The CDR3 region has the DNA TGCGCCAGCAGTCGGACTAGCGGATCAGATACGCAGTATTTT.

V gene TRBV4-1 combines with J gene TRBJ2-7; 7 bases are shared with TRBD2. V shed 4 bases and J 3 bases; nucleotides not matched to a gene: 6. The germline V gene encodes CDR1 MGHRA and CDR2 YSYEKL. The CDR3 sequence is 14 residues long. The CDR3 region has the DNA TGCGCCAGCAGCCGCAACCTAGCGGTCTACGAGCAGTACTTC. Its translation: CASSRNLAVYEQYF.

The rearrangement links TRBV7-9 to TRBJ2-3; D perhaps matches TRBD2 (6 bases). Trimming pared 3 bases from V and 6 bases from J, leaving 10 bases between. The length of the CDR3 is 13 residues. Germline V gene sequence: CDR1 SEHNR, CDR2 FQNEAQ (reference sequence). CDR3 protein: CASSFGGWDTQYF. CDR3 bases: TGTGCCAGCAGCTTTGGGGGGTGGGATACGCAGTATTTT.

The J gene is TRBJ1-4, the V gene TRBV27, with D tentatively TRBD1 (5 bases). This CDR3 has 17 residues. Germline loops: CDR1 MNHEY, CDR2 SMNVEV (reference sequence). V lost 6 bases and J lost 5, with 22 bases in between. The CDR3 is CASRPASRTGGNEKLFF. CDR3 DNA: TGTGCCAGCAGACCTGCCTCTCGGACGGGGGGAAATGAAAAACTGTTTTTT.

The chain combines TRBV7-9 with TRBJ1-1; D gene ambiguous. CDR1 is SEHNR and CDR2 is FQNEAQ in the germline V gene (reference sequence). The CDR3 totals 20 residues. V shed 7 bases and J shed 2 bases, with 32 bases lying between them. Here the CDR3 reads CASTRGLVESFPGFNTEAFF. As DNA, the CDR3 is TGTGCCAGCACCCGAGGGCTGGTCGAATCGTTCCCCGGGTTCAACACTGAAGCTTTCTTT.

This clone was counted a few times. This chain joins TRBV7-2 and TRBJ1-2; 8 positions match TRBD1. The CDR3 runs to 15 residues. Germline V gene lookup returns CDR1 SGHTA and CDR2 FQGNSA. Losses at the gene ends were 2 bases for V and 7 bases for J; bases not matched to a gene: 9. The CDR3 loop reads CASSLRSQGAGGYTF. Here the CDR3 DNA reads TGTGCCAGCAGCTTAAGGTCCCAGGGGGCGGGTGGCTACACCTTC.

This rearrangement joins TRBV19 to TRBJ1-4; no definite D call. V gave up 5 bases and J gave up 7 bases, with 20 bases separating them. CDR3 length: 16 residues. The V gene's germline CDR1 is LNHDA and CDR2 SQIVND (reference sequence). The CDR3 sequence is CASSLDPGSRSEKLFF. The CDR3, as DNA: TGTGCCAGTAGTCTCGACCCCGGGTCAAGGAGTGAAAAACTGTTTTTT.